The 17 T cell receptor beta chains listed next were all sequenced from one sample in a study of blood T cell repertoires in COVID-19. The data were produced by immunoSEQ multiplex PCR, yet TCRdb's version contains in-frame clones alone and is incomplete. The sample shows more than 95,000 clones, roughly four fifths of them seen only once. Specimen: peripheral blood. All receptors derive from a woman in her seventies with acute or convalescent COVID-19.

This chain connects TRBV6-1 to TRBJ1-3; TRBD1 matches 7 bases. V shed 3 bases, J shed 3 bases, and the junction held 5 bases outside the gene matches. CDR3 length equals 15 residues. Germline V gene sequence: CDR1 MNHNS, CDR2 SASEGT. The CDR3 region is CASSDKGASGNTIYF. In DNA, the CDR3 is TGTGCCAGCAGTGATAAGGGGGCGAGTGGAAACACCATATATTTT.

The CDR3 nucleotides are TGTGCCAGCAGACCGGATTGGGCGGGAGGGGAGCAGTTCTTC. This encodes CASRPDWAGGEQFF. This rearrangement joins TRBV6-6 to TRBJ2-1; 9 nucleotides match TRBD2. The CDR3 covers 14 residues. Germline V gene data show CDR1 as MNHNY and CDR2 as SVGAGI (reference sequence). With 6 bases clipped from V and 10 bases from J, the junction kept 10 bases outside the gene matches.

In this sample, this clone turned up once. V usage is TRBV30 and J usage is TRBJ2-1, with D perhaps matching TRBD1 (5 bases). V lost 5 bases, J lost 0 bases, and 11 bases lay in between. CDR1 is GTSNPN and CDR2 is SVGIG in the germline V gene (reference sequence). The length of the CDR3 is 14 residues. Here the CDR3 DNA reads TGTGCCTGGGATAGGGGTTTCTCCTACAATGAGCAGTTCTTC. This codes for CAWDRGFSYNEQFF. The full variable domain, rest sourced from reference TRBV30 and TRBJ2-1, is SQTIHQWPATLVQPVGSPLSLECTVEGTSNPNLYWYRQAAGRGLQLLFYSVGIGQISSEVPQNLSASRPQDRQFILSSKKLLLSDSGFYLCAWDRGFSYNEQFFGPGTRLTVL.

This CDR3 is CASSLQGLYNEQFF. CDR3 bases: TGCGCCAGCAGCTTACAGGGGCTGTACAATGAGCAGTTCTTC. The rearrangement uses TRBV4-3 and TRBJ2-1; 7 bases agree with TRBD1. The CDR3 contains 14 residues. The germline gives CDR1 LGHNA, CDR2 YSLEER. V dropped 5 bases and J dropped 4; count of bases not matched to a gene: 5.

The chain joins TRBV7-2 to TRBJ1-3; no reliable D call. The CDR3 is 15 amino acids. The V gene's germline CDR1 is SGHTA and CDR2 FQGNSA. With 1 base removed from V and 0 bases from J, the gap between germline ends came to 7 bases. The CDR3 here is CASSLVGRSGNTIYF. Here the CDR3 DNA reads TGTGCCAGCAGCTTAGTTGGCCGCTCTGGAAACACCATATATTTT. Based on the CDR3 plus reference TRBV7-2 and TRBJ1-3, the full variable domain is GAGVSQSPSNKVTEKGKDVELRCDPISGHTALYWYRQSLGQGLEFLIYFQGNSAPDKSGLPSDRFSAERTGGSVSTLTIQRTQQEDSAVYLCASSLVGRSGNTIYFGEGSWLTVV.

The DNA for the CDR3 is TGTGCCAGCAGCCGACAGGGAATGGCTGAAGCTTTCTTT. As protein: CASSRQGMAEAFF. The gene calls are TRBV7-9 and TRBJ1-1, with 7 bases matching TRBD1. Germline V lookup: CDR1 SEHNR, CDR2 FQNEAQ (reference sequence). CDR3 length: 13 residues. The V and J ends lost 5 bases and 6 bases, in that order; junction bases with no gene match: 6. Together with reference TRBV7-9 and TRBJ1-1, the CDR3 gives the full variable domain: DTGVSQNPRHKITKRGQNVTFRCDPISEHNRLYWYRQTLGQGPEFLTYFQNEAQLEKSRLLSDRFSAERPKGSFSTLEIQRTEQGDSAMYLCASSRQGMAEAFFGQGTRLTVV.

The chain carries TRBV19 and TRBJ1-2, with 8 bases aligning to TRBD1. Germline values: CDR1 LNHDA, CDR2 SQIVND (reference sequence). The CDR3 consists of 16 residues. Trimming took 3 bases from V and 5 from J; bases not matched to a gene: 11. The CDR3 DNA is TGTGCCAGTAGTATGGCGCAGGGGGCTTTTCGGTATGGCTACACCTTC. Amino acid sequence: CASSMAQGAFRYGYTF.

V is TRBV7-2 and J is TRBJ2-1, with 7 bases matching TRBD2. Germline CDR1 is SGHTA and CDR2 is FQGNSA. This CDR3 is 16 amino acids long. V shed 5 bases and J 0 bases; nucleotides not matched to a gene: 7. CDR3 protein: CASSPIAGSSYNEQFF. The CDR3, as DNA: TGTGCCAGCAGCCCTATAGCGGGTAGCTCCTACAATGAGCAGTTCTTC. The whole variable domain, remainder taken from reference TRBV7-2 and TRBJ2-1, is GAGVSQSPSNKVTEKGKDVELRCDPISGHTALYWYRQSLGQGLEFLIYFQGNSAPDKSGLPSDRFSAERTGGSVSTLTIQRTQQEDSAVYLCASSPIAGSSYNEQFFGPGTRLTVL.

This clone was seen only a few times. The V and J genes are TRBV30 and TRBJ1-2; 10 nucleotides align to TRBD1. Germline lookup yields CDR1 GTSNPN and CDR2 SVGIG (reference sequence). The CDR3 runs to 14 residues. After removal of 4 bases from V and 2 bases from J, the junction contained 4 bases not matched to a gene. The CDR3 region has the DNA TGTGCCTGGAAGACGACAGGGGGCAACTATGGCTACACCTTC. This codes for CAWKTTGGNYGYTF.

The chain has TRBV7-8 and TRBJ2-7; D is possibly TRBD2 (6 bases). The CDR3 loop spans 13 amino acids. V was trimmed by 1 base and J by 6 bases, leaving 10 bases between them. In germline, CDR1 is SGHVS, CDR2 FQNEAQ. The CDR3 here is CASSLGRDVEQYF. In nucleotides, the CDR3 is TGTGCCAGCAGCTTAGGGAGGGACGTCGAGCAGTACTTC.

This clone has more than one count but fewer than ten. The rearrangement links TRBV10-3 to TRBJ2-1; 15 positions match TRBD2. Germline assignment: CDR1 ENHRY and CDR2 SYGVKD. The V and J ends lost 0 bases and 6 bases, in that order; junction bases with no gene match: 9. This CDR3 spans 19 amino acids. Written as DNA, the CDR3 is TGTGCCATCAGTGAGTCTGGAAGGACTAGCGGGAGGGTTTCCAATGAGCAGTTCTTC. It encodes CAISESGRTSGRVSNEQFF.

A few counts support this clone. CDR3 sequence (DNA): TGTGCCAGCCGAAAGAGGGCAGGGGGCCTCTATGGCTACACCTTC. It translates to CASRKRAGGLYGYTF. The chain is built from TRBV27 and TRBJ1-2; 8 bases fit TRBD1. Germline loops: CDR1 MNHEY, CDR2 SMNVEV (reference sequence). V shed 8 bases, J shed 4 bases, and the junction held 12 bases outside the gene matches. The CDR3 covers 15 residues.

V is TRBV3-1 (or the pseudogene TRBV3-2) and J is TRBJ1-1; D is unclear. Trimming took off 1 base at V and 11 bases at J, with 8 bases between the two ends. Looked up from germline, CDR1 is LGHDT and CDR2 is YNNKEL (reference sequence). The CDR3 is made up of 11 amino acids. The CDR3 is CASSQVGEAFF. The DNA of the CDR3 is TGTGCCAGCAGCCAAGTGGGAGAGGCTTTCTTT.

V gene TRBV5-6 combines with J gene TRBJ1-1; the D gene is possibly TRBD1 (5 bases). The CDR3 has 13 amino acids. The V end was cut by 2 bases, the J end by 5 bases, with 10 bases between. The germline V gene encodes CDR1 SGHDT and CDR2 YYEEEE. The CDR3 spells CASSFGGLTEAFF. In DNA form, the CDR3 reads TGTGCCAGCAGCTTCGGGGGACTTACTGAAGCTTTCTTT. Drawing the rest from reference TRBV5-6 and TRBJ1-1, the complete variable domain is DAGVTQSPTHLIKTRGQQVTLRCSPKSGHDTVSWYQQALGQGPQFIFQYYEEEERQRGNFPDRFSGHQFPNYSSELNVNALLLGDSALYLCASSFGGLTEAFFGQGTRLTVV.

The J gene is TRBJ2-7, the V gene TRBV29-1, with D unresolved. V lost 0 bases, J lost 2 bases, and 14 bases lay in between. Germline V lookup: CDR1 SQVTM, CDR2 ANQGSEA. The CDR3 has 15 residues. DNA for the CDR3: TGCAGCGTTGAAGATCTGGGCTCCCCTACCTACGAGCAGTACTTC. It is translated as CSVEDLGSPTYEQYF.

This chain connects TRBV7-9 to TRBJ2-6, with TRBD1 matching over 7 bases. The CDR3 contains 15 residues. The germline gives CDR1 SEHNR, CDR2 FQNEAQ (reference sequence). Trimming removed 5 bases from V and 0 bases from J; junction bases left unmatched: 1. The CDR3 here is CASSTGASGANVLTF. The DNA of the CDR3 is TGTGCCAGCAGCACAGGGGCCTCTGGGGCCAACGTCCTGACTTTC.

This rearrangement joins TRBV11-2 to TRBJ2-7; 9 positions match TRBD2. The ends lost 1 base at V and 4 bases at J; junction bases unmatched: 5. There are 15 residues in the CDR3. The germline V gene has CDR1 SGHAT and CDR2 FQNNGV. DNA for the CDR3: TGTGCCAGCAGCTTAGTGGCGGGGGGGCCTTACGAGCAGTACTTC. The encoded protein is CASSLVAGGPYEQYF.